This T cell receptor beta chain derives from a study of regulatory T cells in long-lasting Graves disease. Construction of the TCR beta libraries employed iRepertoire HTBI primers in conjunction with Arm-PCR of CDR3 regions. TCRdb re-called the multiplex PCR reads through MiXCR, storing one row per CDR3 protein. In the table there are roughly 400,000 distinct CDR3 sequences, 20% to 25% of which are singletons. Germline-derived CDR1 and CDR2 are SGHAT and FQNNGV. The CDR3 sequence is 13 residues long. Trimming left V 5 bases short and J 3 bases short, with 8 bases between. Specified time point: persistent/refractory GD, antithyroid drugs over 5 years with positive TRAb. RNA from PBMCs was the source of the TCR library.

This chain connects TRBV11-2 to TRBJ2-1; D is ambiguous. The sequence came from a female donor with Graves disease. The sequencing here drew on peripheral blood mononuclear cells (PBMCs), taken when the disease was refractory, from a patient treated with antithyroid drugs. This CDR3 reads CASSLLDYNEQFF. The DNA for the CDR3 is TGTGCCAGCAGCCTTCTCGACTACAATGAGCAGTTCTTC.